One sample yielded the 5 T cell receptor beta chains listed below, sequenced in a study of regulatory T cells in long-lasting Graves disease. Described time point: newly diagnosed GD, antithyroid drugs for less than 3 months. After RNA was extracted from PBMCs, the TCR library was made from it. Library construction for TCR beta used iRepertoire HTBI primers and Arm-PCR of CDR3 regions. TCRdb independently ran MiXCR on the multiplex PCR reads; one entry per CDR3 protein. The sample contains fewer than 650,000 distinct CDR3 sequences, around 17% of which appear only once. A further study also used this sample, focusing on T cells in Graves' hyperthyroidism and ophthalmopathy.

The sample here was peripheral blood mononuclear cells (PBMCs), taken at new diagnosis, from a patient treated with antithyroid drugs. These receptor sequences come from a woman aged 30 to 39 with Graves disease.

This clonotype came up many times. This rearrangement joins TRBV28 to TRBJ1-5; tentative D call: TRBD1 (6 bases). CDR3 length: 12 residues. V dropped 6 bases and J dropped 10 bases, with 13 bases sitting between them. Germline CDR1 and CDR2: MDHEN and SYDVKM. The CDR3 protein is CASRQGLGPQHF. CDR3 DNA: TGTGCCAGCAGACAGGGCTTAGGACCCCAGCATTTT.

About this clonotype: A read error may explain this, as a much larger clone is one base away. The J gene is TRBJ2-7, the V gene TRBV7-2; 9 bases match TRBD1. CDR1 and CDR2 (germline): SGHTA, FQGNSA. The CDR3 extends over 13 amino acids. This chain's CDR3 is CASRRTGAGEQCF. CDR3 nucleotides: TGTGCCAGCAGACGGACAGGGGCGGGCGAGCAGTGCTTC.

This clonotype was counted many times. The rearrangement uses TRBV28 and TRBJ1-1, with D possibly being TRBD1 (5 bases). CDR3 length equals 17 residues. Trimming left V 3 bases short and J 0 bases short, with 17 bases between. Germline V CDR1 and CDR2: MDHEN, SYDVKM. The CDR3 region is CASSFVGAGELNTEAFF. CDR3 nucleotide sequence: TGTGCCAGCAGTTTCGTTGGGGCGGGAGAATTGAACACTGAAGCTTTCTTT. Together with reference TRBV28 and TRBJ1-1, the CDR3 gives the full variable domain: DVKVTQSSRYLVKRTGEKVFLECVQDMDHENMFWYRQDPGLGLRLIYFSYDVKMKEKGDIPEGYSVSREKKERFSLILESASTNQTSMYLCASSFVGAGELNTEAFFGQGTRLTVV.

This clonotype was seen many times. The CDR3 reads CASVQAVPNEQFF. DNA of the CDR3: TGTGCCAGCGTTCAAGCGGTCCCCAATGAGCAGTTCTTC. This chain links TRBV28 with TRBJ2-1; D may be TRBD2 (5 bases). Deletions cut 8 bases from V and 6 bases from J, with 14 bases between. Germline CDR1 and CDR2: MDHEN and SYDVKM. The CDR3 totals 13 residues.

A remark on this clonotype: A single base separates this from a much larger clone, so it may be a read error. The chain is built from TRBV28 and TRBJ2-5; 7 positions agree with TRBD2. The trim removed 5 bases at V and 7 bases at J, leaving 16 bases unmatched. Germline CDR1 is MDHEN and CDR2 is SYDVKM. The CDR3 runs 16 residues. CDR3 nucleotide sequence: TGTGCCAGCAGTCTGTCGGGGGAGGGACTGCGCGTGACCCAGTACTTC. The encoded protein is CASSLSGEGLRVTQYF.